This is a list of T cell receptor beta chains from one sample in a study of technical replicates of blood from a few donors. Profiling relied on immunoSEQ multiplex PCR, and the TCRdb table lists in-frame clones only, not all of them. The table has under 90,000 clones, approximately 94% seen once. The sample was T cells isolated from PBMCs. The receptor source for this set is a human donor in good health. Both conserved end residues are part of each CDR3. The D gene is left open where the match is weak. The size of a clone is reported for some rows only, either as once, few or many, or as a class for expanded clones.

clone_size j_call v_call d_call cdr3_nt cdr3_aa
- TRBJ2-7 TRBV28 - TGTGCCAGCAGTCCCGCCAAGATTTCTCCTACCTACGAGCAGTACTTC CASSPAKISPTYEQYF
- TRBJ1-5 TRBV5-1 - TGCGCCAGCAGCTTGAGCGGATATAGCAATCAGCCCCAGCATTTT CASSLSGYSNQPQHF
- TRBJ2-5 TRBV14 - TGTGCCAGCAGCCGGGCGTACCAAGAGACCCAGTACTTC CASSRAYQETQYF
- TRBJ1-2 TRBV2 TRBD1 TGCATGAGAAAAACAGGGGGTTATGGCTACACCTTC CMRKTGGYGYTF
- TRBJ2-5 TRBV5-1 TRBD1 TGCGCCAGCAGCTTCTCAGGGGGAGAGGAGACCCAGTACTTC CASSFSGGEETQYF
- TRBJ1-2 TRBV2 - TGTGCCAGCACTATAACGGGACTAAACTATGGCTACACCTTC CASTITGLNYGYTF
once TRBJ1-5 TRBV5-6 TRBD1 TGTGCCAGCAGCTTGGATGGGACAGGGGGGGGCAATCAGCCCCAGCATTTT CASSLDGTGGGNQPQHF
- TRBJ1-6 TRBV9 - TGTGCCAGCAGCGTAGCGCGAGGGGGATCCTCAGGGTCCCTCCACTTT CASSVARGGSSGSLHF
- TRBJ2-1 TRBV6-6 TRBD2 TGTGCCAGCAGTACAGCGGGAGTGACCTACAATGAGCAGTTCTTC CASSTAGVTYNEQFF
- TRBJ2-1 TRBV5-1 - TGCGCCAGCAGCTTGTCGTATAGTGAGCAGTTCTTC CASSLSYSEQFF
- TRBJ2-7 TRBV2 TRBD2 TGTGCCACCCTAACGGGGGGGGGAGGGTACCTCTACGAGCAGTACTTC CATLTGGGGYLYEQYF
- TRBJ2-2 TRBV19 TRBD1 TGTGCCAGTACCCCCCGGGACAGGCTAACCGGGGAGCTGTTTTTT CASTPRDRLTGELFF
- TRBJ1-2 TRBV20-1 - TGCAGTGCTAGAGCAGACTATGGCTACACCTTC CSARADYGYTF
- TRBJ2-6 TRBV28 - TGTGCCAGCAGTTACATTCTCCTCAGGGAGGGGGACTCTGGGGCCAACGTCCTGACTTTC CASSYILLREGDSGANVLTF
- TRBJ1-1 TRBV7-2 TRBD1 TGTGCCAGCAGCCTTGGACAGGTGAACACTGAAGCTTTCTTT CASSLGQVNTEAFF
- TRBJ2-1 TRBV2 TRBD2 TGTGCCAGCAGTGGGACTAGCGGTTTGGTGGTTAGGCAGTTCTTC CASSGTSGLVVRQFF